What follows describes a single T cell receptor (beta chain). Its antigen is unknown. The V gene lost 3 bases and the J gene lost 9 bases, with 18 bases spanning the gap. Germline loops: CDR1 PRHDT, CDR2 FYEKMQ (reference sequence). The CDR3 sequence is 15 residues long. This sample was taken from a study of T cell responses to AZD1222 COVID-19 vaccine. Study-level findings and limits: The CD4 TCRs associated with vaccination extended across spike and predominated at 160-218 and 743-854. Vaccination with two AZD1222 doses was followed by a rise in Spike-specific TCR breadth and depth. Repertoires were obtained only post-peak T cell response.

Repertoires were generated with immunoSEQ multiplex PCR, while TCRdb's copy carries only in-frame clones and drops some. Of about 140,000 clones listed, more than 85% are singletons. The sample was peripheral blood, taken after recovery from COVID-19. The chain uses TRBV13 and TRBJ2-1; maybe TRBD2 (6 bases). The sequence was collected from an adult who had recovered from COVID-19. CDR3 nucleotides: TGTGCCAGCAGCTTGGAGGGACTCGTTGGGAGTGAGCAGTTCTTC. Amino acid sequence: CASSLEGLVGSEQFF. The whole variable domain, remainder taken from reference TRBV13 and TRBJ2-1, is AAGVIQSPRHLIKEKRETATLKCYPIPRHDTVYWYQQGPGQDPQFLISFYEKMQSDKGSIPDRFSAQQFSDYHSELNMSSLELGDSALYFCASSLEGLVGSEQFFGPGTRLTVL.